The 4 T cell receptor beta chains given below trace back to one sample, sequenced in a study of T cell responses to AZD1222 COVID-19 vaccine. Clones were sequenced by immunoSEQ multiplex PCR, and TCRdb holds only the in-frame ones, with some missing. Here the sample spans 60,000 to 75,000 clones, about 79% being singletons. This specimen was peripheral blood, taken on day 0 of AZD1222 vaccination. The origin of the receptors is an adult in good health.

This chain joins TRBV28 and TRBJ2-1, with 14 nucleotides matching TRBD2. There are 18 residues in the CDR3. The V gene's germline CDR1 is MDHEN and CDR2 SYDVKM. The J segment lost 4 bases and the V segment lost 2 bases, leaving 7 bases of the junction unmatched. The CDR3 DNA is TGTGCCAGCAGTTTAATGGGACTAGCGGGAGTTGGATACAATGAGCAGTTCTTC. It yields the protein CASSLMGLAGVGYNEQFF.

This rearrangement joins TRBV7-2 to TRBJ1-6; D is ambiguous. Germline V CDR1 and CDR2: SGHTA, FQGNSA. CDR3 size: 13 residues. Deletions cut 5 bases from V and 6 bases from J, with 8 bases between. Here the CDR3 reads CASSRTFNSPLHF. In DNA form, the CDR3 reads TGTGCCAGCAGCCGGACCTTTAATTCACCCCTCCACTTT.

The chain employs TRBV4-3 and TRBJ1-2; D unclear. The CDR3 has 13 amino acids. Germline V CDR1 and CDR2: LGHNA, YSLEER. V was trimmed by 0 bases and J by 4 bases, leaving 6 bases between them. The CDR3: CASSQEGGYGYTF. In nucleotides, the CDR3 is TGCGCCAGCAGCCAAGAGGGAGGCTATGGCTACACCTTC.

CDR3 region: CATSVAGEDYGYTF. CDR3 coding DNA: TGTGCCACCAGTGTGGCAGGGGAGGACTATGGCTACACCTTC. J is TRBJ1-2 and V is TRBV24-1; possible D gene TRBD1, 6 bases. The germline V and J ends were trimmed by 5 bases and 3 bases, with 12 bases remaining between them. CDR3 length: 14 amino acids. The V gene's germline CDR1 is KGHDR and CDR2 SFDVKD.